Shown below are 19 T cell receptor beta chains from a single sample sequenced in a study of CD8 T cells in ankylosing spondylitis. TCRdb passed the 5' RACE reads through MiXCR, listing each CDR3 protein once. This sample has under 300,000 distinct CDR3 sequences; over 8.5% occur once, and the top ten carry approximately 6.2%. The sequencing input was blood, either unsorted or a sorted T cell fraction (not recorded which). These receptors originate from a male donor with ankylosing spondylitis or in good health (not recorded which).

There are many counts of this clonotype. V usage is TRBV7-3 and J usage is TRBJ2-3; 7 positions match TRBD2. The CDR3 runs 15 residues. Unmatched junction bases numbered 6, after V lost 2 bases and J lost 4 bases. The germline V gene encodes CDR1 SGHTA and CDR2 FQGTGA. The CDR3 region is CASSLAGAGADTQYF. CDR3 nucleotide sequence: TGTGCCAGCAGCTTAGCGGGAGCGGGTGCAGATACGCAGTATTTT.

This clonotype appeared many times. The rearrangement links TRBV29-1 to TRBJ1-4, with D unclear. The CDR3 sequence is 15 residues long. Germline lookup yields CDR1 SQVTM and CDR2 ANQGSEA. V lost 4 bases and J lost 0, with 12 bases in between. CDR3 amino acids: CSVGYNTTTNEKLFF. The CDR3 nucleotides are TGCAGCGTTGGCTACAACACCACAACTAATGAAAAACTGTTTTTT.

This clonotype was detected a few times. The gene calls are TRBV12-3 or TRBV12-4 and TRBJ2-1, with 8 positions matching TRBD2. The CDR3 is 14 amino acids. The V and J ends lost 3 bases and 5 bases, in that order; junction bases with no gene match: 3. CDR3 nucleotides: TGTGCCAGCAGTTTTGAGCGGGGGCACAATGAGCAGTTCTTC. Translating gives CASSFERGHNEQFF.

This clonotype was observed at least ten times. V usage is TRBV10-3 and J usage is TRBJ1-5; D is undetermined. The length of the CDR3 is 15 residues. V lost 0 bases, J lost 4 bases, and 10 bases lay in between. The germline V gene encodes CDR1 ENHRY and CDR2 SYGVKD. CDR3 sequence reads: CAISESKAGNQPQHF. Written as DNA, the CDR3 is TGTGCCATCAGTGAGTCGAAGGCGGGTAATCAGCCCCAGCATTTT.

This clonotype was recorded at least ten times. The rearrangement links TRBV7-7 to TRBJ2-3; D is possibly TRBD2 (5 bases). The CDR3 totals 15 residues. Germline loops: CDR1 SSHAT, CDR2 FNYEAQ (reference sequence). CDR3 bases: TGTGCTAGCTCCCTCTCCCACGGGGGCACAGATACGCAGTATTTT. As protein: CASSLSHGGTDTQYF. The whole variable domain, remainder taken from reference TRBV7-7 and TRBJ2-3, is GAGVSQSPRYKVTKRGQDVTLRCDPISSHATLYWYQQALGQGPEFLTYFNYEAQPDKSGLPSDRFSAERPEGSISTLTIQRTEQRDSAMYRCASSLSHGGTDTQYFGPGTRLTVL.

This clonotype was recorded many times. The chain's CDR3 is CSARDPMGTNINTQYF. The CDR3 DNA reads TGCAGTGCTAGAGATCCCATGGGGACTAACATAAATACGCAGTATTTT. The rearrangement joins TRBV20-1 to TRBJ2-3; 7 nucleotides match TRBD2. From germline, CDR1 is DFQATT and CDR2 SNEGSKA (reference sequence). Unmatched junction bases numbered 13, after V lost 0 bases and J lost 7 bases. The CDR3 extends over 16 amino acids.

This clonotype was detected only a few times. The V gene is TRBV9, the J gene TRBJ2-1, with D possibly being TRBD1 or TRBD2 (5 bases each). The CDR3 length is 17 residues. Trimming stripped 0 bases from V and 5 bases from J, with 18 bases between. The germline V gene encodes CDR1 SGDLS and CDR2 YYNGEE. The CDR3 region is CASSVDGTPLTNNEQFF. CDR3 DNA sequence: TGTGCCAGCAGCGTAGACGGGACCCCCCTGACGAACAATGAGCAGTTCTTC.

The rearrangement joins TRBV7-2 to TRBJ2-1; the D gene could be TRBD1 or TRBD2 (7 bases each). V gave up 5 bases and J gave up 8 bases, with 13 bases separating them. Germline values: CDR1 SGHTA, CDR2 FQGNSA. CDR3 length: 13 amino acids. In DNA, the CDR3 is TGTGCCAGCAGCCCGGGGAGGGGGCATGAGCAGTTCTTC. Its translation: CASSPGRGHEQFF.

With regard to this clonotype: This may be a read error, as it is one base from a much larger clone. The J gene is TRBJ2-2, the V gene TRBV5-5, with 13 nucleotides matching TRBD2. This CDR3 has 18 residues. Germline loops: CDR1 SGHKS, CDR2 YYEKEE (reference sequence). The V segment lost 5 bases and the J segment 7 bases; nucleotides outside the gene matches: 14. The CDR3 loop is CASSRTSGSLIQDGELFF. DNA for the CDR3: TGTGCCAGCAGTCGGACTAGCGGGAGCCTAATCCAAGACGGGGAGCTGTTTTTT.

This clonotype was detected many times. This sequence joins TRBV7-2 and TRBJ1-4; 10 nucleotides align to TRBD1. CDR1 is SGHTA, CDR2 FQGNSA, per germline. This CDR3 region has 17 residues. V trimming: 3 bases; J trimming: 7 bases; junction bases outside the gene matches: 11. The DNA of the CDR3 is TGTGCCAGCAGCTTCTCCCGGGACAGGGGACGGGGTGAAAAACTGTTTTTT. Amino acid sequence: CASSFSRDRGRGEKLFF.

This clonotype has a count of ten or more. The chain joins TRBV12-3 or TRBV12-4 to TRBJ2-5; D is ambiguous. The CDR3 runs to 14 residues. V gave up 5 bases and J gave up 2 bases, with 12 bases separating them. DNA of the CDR3: TGTGCCAGCAGTCGGGCCTGGGGACAAGAGACCCAGTACTTC. Translating it yields CASSRAWGQETQYF.

V is TRBV7-2 and J is TRBJ2-5; TRBD2 matches at 7 bases. Trimming cost V 0 bases and J 1 base; bases outside gene matches: 5. The CDR3 has 16 amino acids. Germline CDR1 is SGHTA and CDR2 is FQGNSA. CDR3 nucleotide sequence: TGTGCCAGCAGCTTAGCCCCCCCTAGCGGCCAAGAGACCCAGTACTTC. Its protein product is CASSLAPPSGQETQYF. The variable domain in full, completed from reference TRBV7-2 and TRBJ2-5, reads GAGVSQSPSNKVTEKGKDVELRCDPISGHTALYWYRQSLGQGLEFLIYFQGNSAPDKSGLPSDRFSAERTGGSVSTLTIQRTQQEDSAVYLCASSLAPPSGQETQYFGPGTRLLVL.

Ten or more counts support this clonotype. This chain connects TRBV19 to TRBJ1-2; no clear D gene. The CDR3 runs 13 residues. The V and J ends lost 7 bases and 4 bases respectively, with 13 bases between them. CDR1 is LNHDA and CDR2 is SQIVND in the germline V gene (reference sequence). CDR3 nucleotides: TGTGCCAGTACCCCACCAGATGGCTATGGCTACACCTTC. The encoded protein is CASTPPDGYGYTF.

This clonotype was observed at least ten times. The chain is built from TRBV4-3 and TRBJ2-3; the match to TRBD2 covers 14 bases. This CDR3 region has 15 residues. V shed 8 bases, J shed 6 bases, and the junction held 7 bases outside the gene matches. Germline-derived CDR1 and CDR2 are LGHNA and YSLEER. CDR3 sequence (DNA): TGCGCCAGCGGAGCGGGGACTAGCGGGAGTGATACGCAGTATTTT. Protein: CASGAGTSGSDTQYF.

This clonotype was seen at least ten times. The CDR3 region has the DNA TGCAGCGTTGAATACGGGACACCCTACGAGCAGTACTTC. The encoded protein is CSVEYGTPYEQYF. V usage is TRBV29-1 and J usage is TRBJ2-7; D may be TRBD1 (6 bases). Per the germline V gene, CDR1 is SQVTM and CDR2 is ANQGSEA. CDR3 size: 13 residues. Trimming stripped 2 bases from V and 2 bases from J, with 10 bases between.

The chain couples TRBV7-7 to TRBJ2-5; D gene unclear. Germline loops: CDR1 SSHAT, CDR2 FNYEAQ (reference sequence). Trimming took off 10 bases at V and 5 bases at J, with 14 bases between the two ends. CDR3 length: 12 amino acids. CDR3 residues: CATKGDGETQYF. The CDR3 DNA is TGTGCCACAAAAGGCGACGGGGAGACCCAGTACTTC.

The chain uses TRBV19 and TRBJ1-1; D call uncertain. With 0 bases removed from V and 4 bases from J, the gap between germline ends came to 9 bases. The CDR3 extends over 14 amino acids. CDR1 and CDR2 from the germline V gene are LNHDA and SQIVND (reference sequence). CDR3 region: CASSIDLVRTEAFF. Written as DNA, the CDR3 is TGTGCCAGTAGTATAGACTTGGTGCGCACTGAAGCTTTCTTT.

This clonotype was seen ten or more times. The rearrangement uses TRBV4-3 and TRBJ1-6; 7 bases fit TRBD1. Trimming cost V 4 bases and J 8 bases; bases outside gene matches: 14. Per the germline V gene, CDR1 is LGHNA and CDR2 is YSLEER. The length of the CDR3 is 17 residues. The CDR3 DNA reads TGCGCCAGCAGCCCAAGGACAGGTTTGGGGAGCGATTCACCCCTCCACTTT. Translating it yields CASSPRTGLGSDSPLHF.

This clonotype appeared many times. This sequence joins TRBV20-1 and TRBJ2-4, with D possibly TRBD2 on 5 matching bases. The CDR3 runs 15 residues. V was pared by 6 bases and J by 6 bases, with 21 bases between. Germline-derived CDR1 and CDR2 are DFQATT and SNEGSKA (reference sequence). CDR3 residues: CSAPDGSSRGNIQYF. CDR3 coding DNA: TGCAGTGCCCCCGATGGTTCCAGCCGGGGAAACATTCAGTACTTC.